This T cell receptor (beta chain) was captured in a study of control samples from healthy donors and cancer patients. Method: immunoSEQ multiplex PCR; TCRdb's copy keeps in-frame clones and lacks some. Found here are about 53,000 clones, 75% to 90% of them singletons; the top ten hold more than 12%. V lost 7 bases to trimming and J lost 0 bases, with 24 bases between them. CDR3 length equals 18 residues. In germline, CDR1 is LGHDT, CDR2 YNNKEL (reference sequence). Sequences were obtained from PBMCs. The V call is TRBV3-1 (or the pseudogene TRBV3-2), the J call TRBJ2-5; possible D gene TRBD1, 6 bases. The sequence was collected from a man aged 60-69 years with head and neck cancer. The CDR3 is CASTHRAGSPKYQETQYF. CDR3 nucleotides: TGTGCCAGCACCCACAGGGCAGGGTCTCCCAAGTACCAAGAGACCCAGTACTTC.